Below, 9 T cell receptor beta chains from the same sample are listed, as sequenced in a study of blood T cells in healthy people across ages. Alongside a J-beta primer mix, a sample-barcoded 5' primer served in a second PCR lasting about 6 to 11 cycles. Using its own MiXCR run on the 5' RACE reads, TCRdb lists one record per CDR3 protein. The sample yields about 830,000 distinct CDR3 sequences, approximately 59% seen once. Material for sequencing was blood. The source is a man aged 25-45 years in good health.

This sequence joins TRBV3-1 and TRBJ1-1; possible D gene TRBD1, 5 bases. This CDR3 is 14 amino acids long. V lost 4 bases and J lost 1, with 10 bases in between. Germline V gene data show CDR1 as LGHDT and CDR2 as YNNKEL (reference sequence). CDR3 sequence reads: CASSLPTGNTEAFF. The CDR3, as DNA: TGTGCCAGCAGCCTCCCAACAGGGAACACTGAAGCTTTCTTT. The variable domain in full, with the rest retrieved from reference TRBV3-1 and TRBJ1-1, is DTAVSQTPKYLVTQMGNDKSIKCEQNLGHDTMYWYKQDSKKFLKIMFSYNNKELIINETVPNRFSPKSPDKAHLNLHINSLELGDSAVYFCASSLPTGNTEAFFGQGTRLTVV.

The chain combines TRBV7-2 with TRBJ1-6; D call uncertain. V was pared by 1 base and J by 7 bases, with 8 bases between. The length of the CDR3 is 14 residues. Germline V gene lookup returns CDR1 SGHTA and CDR2 FQGNSA. In DNA, the CDR3 is TGTGCCAGCAGCTTAGGGGCCCACAATTCACCCCTCCACTTT. This translates into CASSLGAHNSPLHF.

The V gene is TRBV3-1, the J gene TRBJ1-2, with D possibly TRBD1 on 6 matching bases. The germline V gene encodes CDR1 LGHDT and CDR2 YNNKEL (reference sequence). The CDR3 extends over 14 amino acids. V was cut by 1 base and J by 4 bases, with 10 bases left in between. The DNA of the CDR3 is TGTGCCAGCAGCCAAGGGGGGACACCCTATGGCTACACCTTC. It specifies CASSQGGTPYGYTF.

The rearrangement links TRBV4-3 to TRBJ2-7, with 9 bases matching TRBD1. Germline loops: CDR1 LGHNA, CDR2 YSLEER. The CDR3 runs to 15 residues. With 0 bases clipped from V and 3 bases from J, the junction kept 3 bases outside the gene matches. The CDR3 reads CASSQETDRGYEQYF. Here the CDR3 DNA reads TGCGCCAGCAGCCAAGAGACGGACAGGGGCTACGAGCAGTACTTC.

The chain carries TRBV18 and TRBJ2-4; 10 nucleotides agree with TRBD1. J was trimmed by 6 bases and V by 6 bases; bases with no gene match: 5. Per germline, CDR1 KGHSH and CDR2 LQKENI. The CDR3 spans 14 residues. CDR3 region: CASSQTGGANIQYF. The CDR3, as DNA: TGTGCCAGCTCTCAGACAGGGGGCGCAAACATTCAGTACTTC.

This clonotype was counted between two and nine times. This rearrangement joins TRBV29-1 to TRBJ2-7; 9 nucleotides align to TRBD1. Germline CDR1 SQVTM, CDR2 ANQGSEA. The ends lost 4 bases at V and 4 bases at J; junction bases unmatched: 8. This CDR3 comprises 14 residues. This chain's CDR3 is CSVGRDRGAYEQYF. CDR3 coding DNA: TGCAGCGTTGGAAGAGACAGGGGGGCGTACGAGCAGTACTTC.

V gene TRBV4-3 combines with J gene TRBJ2-5; D is perhaps TRBD1 (6 bases). The assigned J gene may be wrong: the sequence end matches TRBJ2-7 better. CDR3 size: 18 residues. Germline values: CDR1 LGHNA, CDR2 YSLEER. The CDR3 sequence: CASSQARMTGGISYEQYF. The CDR3, as DNA: TGCGCCAGCAGCCAAGCTCGAATGACAGGCGGAATATCCTACGAGCAGTACTTC.

This chain joins TRBV2 and TRBJ2-3; 12 nucleotides agree with TRBD2. J was trimmed by 4 bases and V by 8 bases; bases with no gene match: 7. The CDR3 consists of 15 residues. Germline-derived CDR1 and CDR2 are SNHLY and FYNNEI. As DNA, the CDR3 is TGTGCCAGCGGACGGACTAGCGGGGCTGCAGATACGCAGTATTTT. Translating gives CASGRTSGAADTQYF.

The V gene is TRBV7-9, the J gene TRBJ2-7; possible D gene TRBD2, 5 bases. The V gene lost 5 bases and the J gene lost 3 bases, with 20 bases spanning the gap. This CDR3 has 16 amino acids. The germline V gene has CDR1 SEHNR and CDR2 FQNEAQ (reference sequence). CDR3 sequence: CASSPGPGIRSYEQYF. CDR3 sequence (DNA): TGTGCCAGCAGCCCAGGTCCGGGGATACGAAGCTACGAGCAGTACTTC.